Here is one TCR beta chain with its context. Germline values: CDR1 GTSNPN, CDR2 SVGIG (reference sequence). V gave up 2 bases and J gave up 4 bases, with 15 bases separating them. CDR3 length: 16 residues. These data come from a study of blood T cell repertoires in COVID-19. Turning to the study itself: The cDNA or gDNA used as material had been derived from T cells, B-cell-depleted T cells, or PBMCs.

Clones were sequenced by immunoSEQ multiplex PCR, and TCRdb holds only the in-frame ones, with some missing. The repertoire holds around 200,000 clones, 80% to 90% seen once, with around 3.3% in the top ten. The V call is TRBV30, the J call TRBJ1-6, with D possibly being TRBD1 (5 bases). The receptor was isolated from a man aged 55 to 70 with acute or convalescent COVID-19. Sequencing input: peripheral blood. For the CDR3, the DNA is TGTGCCTGGAGTCAGCAGGGCACGAGATATAATTCACCCCTCCACTTT. Translated, it gives CAWSQQGTRYNSPLHF.